These T cell receptor beta chains were read from a single sample in a study of T cell responses to AZD1222 COVID-19 vaccine. Produced via immunoSEQ multiplex PCR; TCRdb's table is partial and in-frame only. The table has 190,000 or so clones, 80% to 95% seen once. The input for sequencing was peripheral blood, taken 28 days after the second AZD1222 dose. The origin of the receptors is an adult who received the AZD1222 COVID-19 vaccine. Each CDR3 is given with its conserved first and last residue. D genes are given only for firm matches. Where a row states a size, it is once, few, many or the class of an expanded clone; other rows omit it.

d_call: TRBD1
j_call: TRBJ1-5
cdr3_length: 16
v_call: TRBV5-1
clone_size: .
cdr3_nt: TGCGCCAGCAGCGGAGGACCACAGGGGGCGGGTCAGCCCCAGCATTTT
cdr3_aa: CASSGGPQGAGQPQHF

d_call: TRBD2
j_call: TRBJ2-1
cdr3_length: 15
v_call: TRBV7-3
clone_size: .
cdr3_nt: TGTGCCAGCAGCTTAATAGCGGGAGGGCCAAATGAGCAGTTCTTC
cdr3_aa: CASSLIAGGPNEQFF

d_call: TRBD2
j_call: TRBJ2-1
cdr3_length: 16
v_call: TRBV11-2
clone_size: .
cdr3_nt: TGTGCCAGCAACTCGACCGGGACTAGCGGGAGTAATGAGCAGTTCTTC
cdr3_aa: CASNSTGTSGSNEQFF

d_call: TRBD2
j_call: TRBJ2-7
cdr3_length: 16
v_call: TRBV27
clone_size: once
cdr3_nt: TGTGCCAGCAGTTTAGGGACTAGCGGGGTCTCCTACGAGCAGTACTTC
cdr3_aa: CASSLGTSGVSYEQYF

d_call: .
j_call: TRBJ2-7
cdr3_length: 14
v_call: TRBV5-5
clone_size: .
cdr3_nt: TGTGCCAGCAGCTTTAGGGCAGGCCCTTCGGAGCAGTACTTC
cdr3_aa: CASSFRAGPSEQYF

d_call: TRBD1
j_call: TRBJ1-5
cdr3_length: 16
v_call: TRBV6-6
clone_size: .
cdr3_nt: TGTGCCAGCAGTCCCTGGGACAGGGAGGGCAATCAGCCCCAGCATTTT
cdr3_aa: CASSPWDREGNQPQHF

d_call: .
j_call: TRBJ1-1
cdr3_length: 13
v_call: TRBV29-1
clone_size: .
cdr3_nt: TGCAGCGTTGAAGCCACACTTACAGGGTGGGCTTTCTTT
cdr3_aa: CSVEATLTGWAFF

d_call: .
j_call: TRBJ2-7
cdr3_length: 13
v_call: TRBV27
clone_size: .
cdr3_nt: TGTGCCAGCAGTCCTCCGACCGCAGTGGAGCAGTACTTC
cdr3_aa: CASSPPTAVEQYF

d_call: .
j_call: TRBJ2-3
cdr3_length: 16
v_call: TRBV28
clone_size: .
cdr3_nt: TGTGCCAGCAGTTTATTACAACTTGGCAACACAGATACGCAGTATTTT
cdr3_aa: CASSLLQLGNTDTQYF

d_call: TRBD1
j_call: TRBJ2-1
cdr3_length: 13
v_call: TRBV5-5
clone_size: .
cdr3_nt: TGTGCCAGCAGTTTGACAGGGAAGAATGAGCAGTTCTTC
cdr3_aa: CASSLTGKNEQFF

d_call: .
j_call: TRBJ1-5
cdr3_length: 12
v_call: TRBV6-6
clone_size: .
cdr3_nt: TGTGCCAGCAGTTCTCCAAATCAGCCCCAGCATTTT
cdr3_aa: CASSSPNQPQHF

d_call: TRBD1
j_call: TRBJ1-1
cdr3_length: 15
v_call: TRBV5-5
clone_size: .
cdr3_nt: TGTGCCAGCAGACGGCCGGGACAGGGGTGGACTGAAGCTTTCTTT
cdr3_aa: CASRRPGQGWTEAFF

d_call: TRBD1
j_call: TRBJ1-4
cdr3_length: 14
v_call: TRBV2
clone_size: .
cdr3_nt: TGTGCCAGCAGTGCACAGGGGGGATATGAAAAACTGTTTTTT
cdr3_aa: CASSAQGGYEKLFF

d_call: TRBD2
j_call: TRBJ2-3
cdr3_length: 18
v_call: TRBV9
clone_size: .
cdr3_nt: TGTGCCAGCAGCGACCGGACTAGCGGGAGGATGGAGACAGATACGCAGTATTTT
cdr3_aa: CASSDRTSGRMETDTQYF

d_call: .
j_call: TRBJ2-5
cdr3_length: 13
v_call: TRBV7-2
clone_size: .
cdr3_nt: TGTGCCAGCAGCTCATTGGCATCTCAGACCCAGTACTTC
cdr3_aa: CASSSLASQTQYF

d_call: TRBD2
j_call: TRBJ2-3
cdr3_length: 19
v_call: TRBV7-3
clone_size: once
cdr3_nt: TGTGCCAGCAGCTCGGGCCGGGGGGCGCGGGAGGCTGGCACAGATACGCAGTATTTT
cdr3_aa: CASSSGRGAREAGTDTQYF

d_call: .
j_call: TRBJ1-5
cdr3_length: 14
v_call: TRBV7-9
clone_size: few
cdr3_nt: TGTGCCAGCAGCCCGGGCGGGTACAATCAGCCCCAGCATTTT
cdr3_aa: CASSPGGYNQPQHF

d_call: .
j_call: TRBJ2-7
cdr3_length: 14
v_call: TRBV19
clone_size: .
cdr3_nt: TGTGCCAGTAGTATAGTTGGGGGGACCTACGAGCAGTACTTC
cdr3_aa: CASSIVGGTYEQYF

d_call: .
j_call: TRBJ2-1
cdr3_length: 16
v_call: TRBV9
clone_size: .
cdr3_nt: TGTGCCAGCAGCATCCAAAACGGCCGACTGGGGGATGAGCAGTTCTTC
cdr3_aa: CASSIQNGRLGDEQFF

d_call: TRBD2
j_call: TRBJ2-7
cdr3_length: 15
v_call: TRBV7-6
clone_size: .
cdr3_nt: TGTGCCAGCAGCTTACGACTAGCGGGAACCTACGAGCAGTACTTC
cdr3_aa: CASSLRLAGTYEQYF

d_call: TRBD1
j_call: TRBJ1-2
cdr3_length: 15
v_call: TRBV28
clone_size: .
cdr3_nt: TGTGCCAGCAGTCGACCCCGGACAGGGAACTATGGCTACACCTTC
cdr3_aa: CASSRPRTGNYGYTF

d_call: .
j_call: TRBJ2-2
cdr3_length: 15
v_call: TRBV9
clone_size: .
cdr3_nt: TGTGCCAGCAGCGGAGCGGGCCAAATCACCGGGGAGCTGTTTTTT
cdr3_aa: CASSGAGQITGELFF

d_call: .
j_call: TRBJ2-5
cdr3_length: 14
v_call: TRBV7-2
clone_size: .
cdr3_nt: TGTGCCAGCAGCTTAGCCCGGGATGTGGAGACCCAGTACTTC
cdr3_aa: CASSLARDVETQYF

d_call: TRBD2
j_call: TRBJ2-2
cdr3_length: 17
v_call: TRBV4-1
clone_size: .
cdr3_nt: TGCGCCAGCAGCCAAGGCCCCCTAGCGGGAGTTCACGGGGAGCTGTTTTTT
cdr3_aa: CASSQGPLAGVHGELFF

d_call: .
j_call: TRBJ1-2
cdr3_length: 11
v_call: TRBV30
clone_size: .
cdr3_nt: TGTGCCGCCACAGTAAACTATGGCTACACCTTC
cdr3_aa: CAATVNYGYTF

d_call: .
j_call: TRBJ1-5
cdr3_length: 17
v_call: TRBV28
clone_size: once
cdr3_nt: TGTGCCAGCAGCCCCCTTGGGGGGGCGAATAGCAATCAGCCCCAGCATTTT
cdr3_aa: CASSPLGGANSNQPQHF

d_call: TRBD1
j_call: TRBJ2-7
cdr3_length: 17
v_call: TRBV4-1
clone_size: .
cdr3_nt: TGCGCCAGCAGCCCATCCCTAAGACAGGGCCCAAAATACGAGCAGTACTTC
cdr3_aa: CASSPSLRQGPKYEQYF

d_call: .
j_call: TRBJ2-3
cdr3_length: 16
v_call: TRBV28
clone_size: .
cdr3_nt: TGTGCCAGCAGTTTATTTTGGGGAGGCAGCACAGATACGCAGTATTTT
cdr3_aa: CASSLFWGGSTDTQYF

d_call: .
j_call: TRBJ1-2
cdr3_length: 13
v_call: TRBV7-8
clone_size: once
cdr3_nt: TGTGCCAGCAGCTTAGGACAGAGCTATGGCTACACCTTC
cdr3_aa: CASSLGQSYGYTF

d_call: .
j_call: TRBJ2-7
cdr3_length: 14
v_call: TRBV3-1/TRBV3-2
clone_size: few
cdr3_nt: TGTGCCAGCAGCCAAACCAACAGGCAAGGCGAGCAGTACTTC
cdr3_aa: CASSQTNRQGEQYF

d_call: .
j_call: TRBJ2-7
cdr3_length: 12
v_call: TRBV18
clone_size: .
cdr3_nt: TGTGCCAGCTCACCGAACGCTCTCGAGCAGTACTTC
cdr3_aa: CASSPNALEQYF

d_call: .
j_call: TRBJ2-7
cdr3_length: 18
v_call: TRBV12-2
clone_size: .
cdr3_nt: TGTGCAAGTCGCTTAGAGGGCCGTAGCGGGAGAAGGCAATACGAGCAGTACTTC
cdr3_aa: CASRLEGRSGRRQYEQYF

d_call: .
j_call: TRBJ2-7
cdr3_length: 17
v_call: TRBV5-1
clone_size: .
cdr3_nt: TGCGCCAGCAGCTTGGGGGATCTTAGCGGTTTCTCCTACGAGCAGTACTTC
cdr3_aa: CASSLGDLSGFSYEQYF

d_call: TRBD1
j_call: TRBJ1-1
cdr3_length: 16
v_call: TRBV30
clone_size: .
cdr3_nt: TGTGCCTGGAGTGCTCGGAGGGGGCCCTTGAACACTGAAGCTTTCTTT
cdr3_aa: CAWSARRGPLNTEAFF

d_call: TRBD2
j_call: TRBJ2-3
cdr3_length: 14
v_call: TRBV7-8
clone_size: .
cdr3_nt: TGTGCCAGCATCGAGCGGGAGCCTGAAGATACGCAGTATTTT
cdr3_aa: CASIEREPEDTQYF

d_call: .
j_call: TRBJ1-1
cdr3_length: 13
v_call: TRBV4-1
clone_size: .
cdr3_nt: TGCGCCAGCAGGCCCGTGGGGGACACTGAAGCTTTCTTT
cdr3_aa: CASRPVGDTEAFF

d_call: TRBD1
j_call: TRBJ2-7
cdr3_length: 14
v_call: TRBV14
clone_size: .
cdr3_nt: TGTGCCAGCAGACGCGGGACAGGGGGGCACGAGCAGTACTTC
cdr3_aa: CASRRGTGGHEQYF

d_call: .
j_call: TRBJ2-3
cdr3_length: 17
v_call: TRBV3-1/TRBV3-2
clone_size: .
cdr3_nt: TGTGCCAGCAGCTTCCGGTCTGGCGTAGGTCGAACAGATACGCAGTATTTT
cdr3_aa: CASSFRSGVGRTDTQYF

d_call: TRBD1
j_call: TRBJ2-1
cdr3_length: 15
v_call: TRBV7-2
clone_size: .
cdr3_nt: TGTGCCAGCAGCTTAGGACTCCGACAGGGATATGAGCAGTTCTTC
cdr3_aa: CASSLGLRQGYEQFF

d_call: TRBD1
j_call: TRBJ1-3
cdr3_length: 16
v_call: TRBV3-1/TRBV3-2
clone_size: .
cdr3_nt: TGTGCCAGCAGCCAGTACAGGGGTGGCTCTGGAAACACCATATATTTT
cdr3_aa: CASSQYRGGSGNTIYF

d_call: TRBD1
j_call: TRBJ2-7
cdr3_length: 14
v_call: TRBV24-1
clone_size: .
cdr3_nt: TGTGCCACAAGGAACCCCGGGACAGTCTACGAGCAGTACTTC
cdr3_aa: CATRNPGTVYEQYF

d_call: .
j_call: TRBJ2-7
cdr3_length: 14
v_call: TRBV2
clone_size: .
cdr3_nt: TGTGCCAGCAGTGAAGTTGCGGGGGCGGGTGAGCAGTACTTC
cdr3_aa: CASSEVAGAGEQYF

d_call: .
j_call: TRBJ2-4
cdr3_length: 12
v_call: TRBV6-2/TRBV6-3
clone_size: .
cdr3_nt: TGTGCCAGCAGTATGTCCAAAAACATTCAGTACTTC
cdr3_aa: CASSMSKNIQYF

d_call: .
j_call: TRBJ1-2
cdr3_length: 13
v_call: TRBV18
clone_size: .
cdr3_nt: TGTGCCAGCTCGCTTCAAGCGAACAGCGGCTACACCTTC
cdr3_aa: CASSLQANSGYTF

d_call: TRBD2
j_call: TRBJ2-1
cdr3_length: 16
v_call: TRBV4-1
clone_size: .
cdr3_nt: TGCGCCAGCAGCCACGTGGGAGGGCTATTAAGTAATGAGCAGTTCTTC
cdr3_aa: CASSHVGGLLSNEQFF

d_call: .
j_call: TRBJ1-1
cdr3_length: 14
v_call: TRBV7-9
clone_size: once
cdr3_nt: TGTGCCAGCACCCACGCGGGGAGGAACACTGAAGCTTTCTTT
cdr3_aa: CASTHAGRNTEAFF

d_call: TRBD2
j_call: TRBJ2-3
cdr3_length: 15
v_call: TRBV7-3
clone_size: .
cdr3_nt: TGTGCCAGCAGCTTTAGCGGGAGGAGCTCAGATACGCAGTATTTT
cdr3_aa: CASSFSGRSSDTQYF

d_call: TRBD2
j_call: TRBJ2-1
cdr3_length: 15
v_call: TRBV5-1
clone_size: .
cdr3_nt: TGCGCCAGCAGCTTCTCCGGCGGGAGGGTTGATGAGCAGTTCTTC
cdr3_aa: CASSFSGGRVDEQFF

d_call: TRBD2
j_call: TRBJ2-3
cdr3_length: 15
v_call: TRBV28
clone_size: .
cdr3_nt: TGTGCCAGCGTTCCAGGGACTAGCGGCACAGATACGCAGTATTTT
cdr3_aa: CASVPGTSGTDTQYF

d_call: TRBD2
j_call: TRBJ2-7
cdr3_length: 15
v_call: TRBV7-3
clone_size: .
cdr3_nt: TGTGCCAGCAGCTTCGAACCGGGAGGACACTACGAGCAGTACTTC
cdr3_aa: CASSFEPGGHYEQYF

d_call: TRBD1
j_call: TRBJ1-4
cdr3_length: 17
v_call: TRBV28
clone_size: .
cdr3_nt: TGTGCCAGCAGTTTGGTCGGGACAGAAGAAACTTATGAAAAACTGTTTTTT
cdr3_aa: CASSLVGTEETYEKLFF

d_call: .
j_call: TRBJ2-2
cdr3_length: 12
v_call: TRBV10-3
clone_size: .
cdr3_nt: TGTGCCATCAGTGAAGTCCCCGGGGAGCTGTTTTTT
cdr3_aa: CAISEVPGELFF

d_call: TRBD1
j_call: TRBJ1-6
cdr3_length: 14
v_call: TRBV18
clone_size: .
cdr3_nt: TGTGCCAGCTCACCGAATGAGGGGGCTACACCCCTCCACTTT
cdr3_aa: CASSPNEGATPLHF

d_call: TRBD1
j_call: TRBJ1-5
cdr3_length: 15
v_call: TRBV15
clone_size: .
cdr3_nt: TGTGCCACCCGCAACCGGGACAGGGGCAGGTGGCCCCAGCATTTT
cdr3_aa: CATRNRDRGRWPQHF

d_call: .
j_call: TRBJ1-3
cdr3_length: 14
v_call: TRBV3-1/TRBV3-2
clone_size: .
cdr3_nt: TGTGCCAGCAGCCCTAAGAGCTCTGGAAACACCATATATTTT
cdr3_aa: CASSPKSSGNTIYF